A single sample gave rise to the 19 T cell receptor beta chains below, sequenced in a study of blood T cell repertoires in COVID-19. TCRdb's copy holds only in-frame clones and misses some; the assay was immunoSEQ multiplex PCR. The sample holds some 40,000 clones; 75% to 95% are singletons and the top ten take around 5.4%. The material sequenced was peripheral blood. Receptors originate from a woman older than 75 with acute or convalescent COVID-19.

This chain uses TRBV19 with TRBJ1-1, with TRBD1 matching 10 bases. J was trimmed by 1 base and V by 5 bases; bases with no gene match: 10. Germline loops: CDR1 LNHDA, CDR2 SQIVND (reference sequence). The CDR3 is 17 amino acids. CDR3 amino acids: CASSGDRGLFGNTEAFF. The CDR3 coding sequence is TGTGCCAGTAGTGGGGACAGGGGTCTGTTCGGGAACACTGAAGCTTTCTTT. The full variable domain, rest sourced from reference TRBV19 and TRBJ1-1, is DGGITQSPKYLFRKEGQNVTLSCEQNLNHDAMYWYRQDPGQGLRLIYYSQIVNDFQKGDIAEGYSVSREKKESFPLTVTSAQKNPTAFYLCASSGDRGLFGNTEAFFGQGTRLTVV.

This rearrangement joins TRBV4-2 to TRBJ2-3, with 7 bases that match TRBD2. V lost 1 base, J lost 4 bases, and 5 bases stayed unmatched. Germline V lookup: CDR1 LGHNA, CDR2 YNFKEQ. The CDR3 runs to 15 residues. The CDR3 region is CASSQVRGVPDTQYF. CDR3 bases: TGTGCCAGCAGCCAAGTTCGGGGGGTCCCAGATACGCAGTATTTT.

The chain joins TRBV6-1 to TRBJ1-2; the D is unclear. V lost 2 bases and J 4 bases, leaving 17 bases between the germline ends. This CDR3 comprises 16 residues. CDR1 is MNHNS and CDR2 is SASEGT in the germline V gene. The DNA of the CDR3 is TGTGCCAGCAGTGAAAGTGGGCCACCCCTCGGCTATGGCTACACCTTC. Its protein is CASSESGPPLGYGYTF.

The chain uses TRBV7-2 and TRBJ1-2, with D perhaps TRBD1 (5 bases). Per the germline V gene, CDR1 is SGHTA and CDR2 is FQGNSA. Deletions cut 4 bases from V and 8 bases from J, with 23 bases between. The CDR3 runs 16 residues. For the CDR3, the DNA is TGTGCCAGCAGCTCCGGAGGGACCCGGGCCCGTGAAGGCTACACCTTC. Translation gives CASSSGGTRAREGYTF. The variable domain in full, with the rest retrieved from reference TRBV7-2 and TRBJ1-2, is GAGVSQSPSNKVTEKGKDVELRCDPISGHTALYWYRQSLGQGLEFLIYFQGNSAPDKSGLPSDRFSAERTGGSVSTLTIQRTQQEDSAVYLCASSSGGTRAREGYTFGSGTRLTVV.

CDR3 nucleotide sequence: TGTGCCAGCAGTGAAGCGCAGGGAGGTGATCAGCCCCAGCATTTT. Residues: CASSEAQGGDQPQHF. This chain uses TRBV6-1 with TRBJ1-5; D perhaps matches TRBD1 (5 bases). The germline V gene encodes CDR1 MNHNS and CDR2 SASEGT. The V end lost 0 bases, the J end lost 5 bases, and 11 bases lay between the germline ends. CDR3 length equals 15 residues.

The gene calls are TRBV5-8 and TRBJ2-1, with 9 nucleotides matching TRBD1. The CDR3 spans 17 residues. Unmatched junction bases numbered 9, after V lost 2 bases and J lost 3 bases. Germline values: CDR1 SGHTS, CDR2 YDEGEE. As DNA, the CDR3 is TGTGCCAGCAGCTTTTTGTCTAGGACAGGGGTCTACAATGAGCAGTTCTTC. This codes for CASSFLSRTGVYNEQFF.

The chain joins TRBV21-1 to TRBJ2-2; TRBD2 is the table's D call, not checked against the DNA. TRBV21-1 is recorded as a pseudogene. The CDR3 extends over 15 amino acids. CDR3 loop: CASSNCEPYPGELFF. CDR3 DNA: TGTGCCAGCAGCAATTGCGAACCATATCCCGGGGAGCTGTTTTTT.

The chain joins TRBV29-1 to TRBJ1-1, with TRBD1 identical over 10 bases. This CDR3 is 13 amino acids long. J was trimmed by 4 bases and V by 7 bases; bases with no gene match: 6. CDR1 is SQVTM and CDR2 is ANQGSEA in the germline V gene. CDR3 residues: CSAGGTGATEAFF. In DNA form, the CDR3 reads TGCAGCGCGGGGGGGACAGGGGCCACTGAAGCTTTCTTT.

CDR3 amino acids: CASSKEQGAPVAQYF. The DNA for the CDR3 is TGTGCCAGCAGCAAAGAACAGGGGGCCCCAGTGGCGCAGTATTTT. This chain joins TRBV21-1 and TRBJ2-3; the DNA was not used to check the table's D call, TRBD1. TRBV21-1 is a pseudogene locus. This CDR3 has 15 amino acids.

The chain links TRBV5-1 to TRBJ2-1; the match to TRBD1 covers 9 bases. J gave up 6 bases and V 0 bases, and 10 bases lay outside the gene matches. The CDR3 has 17 amino acids. Germline V gene data show CDR1 as SGHRS and CDR2 as YFSETQ. The chain's CDR3 is CASSLEGLGQGRNEQFF. The CDR3 coding sequence is TGCGCCAGCAGCTTGGAAGGTCTCGGACAGGGGCGCAATGAGCAGTTCTTC.

This clone showed up just once. The chain has TRBV11-2 and TRBJ2-2; a possible D gene is TRBD2 (5 bases). The CDR3 is 17 amino acids. Trimming took 5 bases from V and 0 from J, leaving 16 bases between them. Germline V CDR1 and CDR2: SGHAT, FQNNGV. The CDR3 loop is CASSLEDWGPNTGELFF. CDR3 DNA: TGTGCCAGCAGCCTGGAGGATTGGGGTCCGAACACCGGGGAGCTGTTTTTT.

This chain joins TRBV7-9 and TRBJ1-2, with D maybe TRBD1 (5 bases). Trimming took 6 bases from V and 8 from J, leaving 13 bases between them. The CDR3 spans 12 residues. The germline gives CDR1 SEHNR, CDR2 FQNEAQ (reference sequence). The CDR3 DNA reads TGTGCCAGCAGTATGGTCAGGGCCGGCTACACCTTC. This encodes CASSMVRAGYTF.

This chain links TRBV7-2 with TRBJ2-7; 8 bases are shared with TRBD1. Germline-derived CDR1 and CDR2 are SGHTA and FQGNSA. V trimming: 5 bases; J trimming: 4 bases; junction bases outside the gene matches: 1. CDR3 length: 12 residues. CDR3 in DNA: TGTGCCAGCAGCCGACAGGGGTACGAGCAGTACTTC. It is translated as CASSRQGYEQYF.

This chain joins TRBV19 and TRBJ1-4; no firm D call. Germline V lookup: CDR1 LNHDA, CDR2 SQIVND (reference sequence). The CDR3 contains 13 residues. The V end was cut by 2 bases, the J end by 8 bases, with 9 bases between. CDR3 residues: CASSIQAGEKLFF. The CDR3 DNA sequence: TGTGCCAGTAGTATACAAGCGGGGGAAAAACTGTTTTTT.

This clone was detected a few times. This chain links TRBV18 with TRBJ1-2, with TRBD1 matching over 9 bases. The CDR3 runs 17 residues. Trimming at V came to 2 bases and at J to 2 bases, leaving 9 bases not matched to a gene. Germline V CDR1 and CDR2: KGHSH, LQKENI. CDR3 sequence (DNA): TGTGCCAGCTCACCATCATCTACCGGGACAGGGAACTATGGCTACACCTTC. It translates to CASSPSSTGTGNYGYTF.

The rearrangement joins TRBV3-1 (or the pseudogene TRBV3-2) to TRBJ2-1; 8 bases map to TRBD1. Germline CDR1 LGHDT, CDR2 YNNKEL (reference sequence). J was trimmed by 4 bases and V by 7 bases; bases with no gene match: 9. The CDR3 covers 15 residues. The CDR3 bases are TGTGCCAGCACGGCCGCCGGGACAGGTTACAATGAGCAGTTCTTC. It encodes CASTAAGTGYNEQFF.

The chain joins TRBV6-6 to TRBJ2-7, with 7 bases identical to TRBD1. Germline values: CDR1 MNHNY, CDR2 SVGAGI (reference sequence). This CDR3 contains 14 residues. V shed 7 bases, J shed 2 bases, and the junction held 8 bases outside the gene matches. The CDR3 spells CASTTGTVTYEQYF. The CDR3 region has the DNA TGTGCCAGCACCACCGGGACAGTTACCTACGAGCAGTACTTC.

The chain is built from TRBV7-2 and TRBJ2-7, with 7 bases lining up with TRBD1. J lost 1 base, V lost 5 bases, and 14 bases had no gene match. CDR3 size: 17 residues. Germline V gives CDR1 SGHTA, CDR2 FQGNSA. CDR3 DNA sequence: TGTGCCAGCAGCAGTCCTCCCGGGACAGCGAGTTCCTACGAGCAGTACTTC. This translates into CASSSPPGTASSYEQYF.

The chain couples TRBV2 to TRBJ1-5; 11 bases are shared with TRBD1. Germline V gives CDR1 SNHLY, CDR2 FYNNEI. J lost 4 bases, V lost 3 bases, and 2 bases had no gene match. The CDR3 totals 15 residues. This chain's CDR3 is CASSDWDRGNQPQHF. For the CDR3, the DNA is TGTGCCAGCAGTGATTGGGACAGGGGGAATCAGCCCCAGCATTTT.